Listed here are 18 T cell receptor beta chains from one sample, sequenced in a study of T cell responses to AZD1222 COVID-19 vaccine. Here immunoSEQ multiplex PCR was the method, and the copy in TCRdb shows in-frame clones only, minus some. In the table there are roughly 130,000 clones, about 90% of which are singletons. This material consisted of peripheral blood, taken on day 0 of AZD1222 vaccination. The source of these receptors is an adult in good health.

This chain connects TRBV4-1 to TRBJ1-2, with 12 bases matching TRBD1. Looked up from germline, CDR1 is MGHRA and CDR2 is YSYEKL. The CDR3 has 17 amino acids. The J segment lost 8 bases and the V segment lost 0 bases, leaving 10 bases of the junction unmatched. CDR3 region: CASSQEDGTGGRWGYTF. As DNA, the CDR3 is TGCGCCAGCAGCCAAGAGGACGGGACAGGGGGCCGGTGGGGCTACACCTTC.

The chain recombines TRBV7-9 with TRBJ2-5, with 8 bases identical to TRBD1. With 5 bases clipped from V and 4 bases from J, the junction kept 3 bases outside the gene matches. This CDR3 spans 13 amino acids. In germline, CDR1 is SEHNR, CDR2 FQNEAQ (reference sequence). As DNA, the CDR3 is TGTGCCAGCAGCCTGGACAGGGTAGAGACCCAGTACTTC. Encoded protein: CASSLDRVETQYF.

This clone is medium-sized (0.01 to 0.1%). The chain couples TRBV6-5 to TRBJ2-7, with 8 positions matching TRBD2. The CDR3 consists of 15 residues. Per germline, CDR1 MNHEY and CDR2 SVGAGI. J lost 2 bases, V lost 1 base, and 4 bases had no gene match. In DNA, the CDR3 is TGTGCCAGCAGTTACTGGCTAGCGGGCGCCTACGAGCAGTACTTC. It translates to CASSYWLAGAYEQYF.

This clone appeared a single time. This rearrangement joins TRBV3-1 (or the pseudogene TRBV3-2) to TRBJ1-4; D possibly corresponds to TRBD1 (5 bases). The CDR3 has 13 amino acids. Between the trimmed V and J ends, which lost 1 base and 12 bases, there was a span of 12 bases. Germline V CDR1 and CDR2: LGHDT, YNNKEL (reference sequence). Here the CDR3 DNA reads TGTGCCAGCAGCCAAGTTAGGGCAGGGCAACTGTTTTTT. This encodes CASSQVRAGQLFF.

The V call is TRBV3-1 (or the pseudogene TRBV3-2), the J call TRBJ2-2; D might be TRBD2 (6 bases). Germline CDR1 reads LGHDT; CDR2 reads YNNKEL (reference sequence). This CDR3 has 14 amino acids. The V gene lost 3 bases and the J gene lost 5 bases, with 10 bases spanning the gap. The chain's CDR3 is CASSQRGVTGELFF. CDR3 bases: TGTGCCAGCAGCCAGCGGGGCGTGACCGGGGAGCTGTTTTTT.

The chain employs TRBV19 and TRBJ1-2, with a tentative D call TRBD1 (5 bases). Trimming pared 8 bases from V and 2 bases from J, leaving 27 bases between. The length of the CDR3 is 18 residues. CDR1 is LNHDA, CDR2 SQIVND, per germline (reference sequence). The CDR3 sequence: CASGGWVDGQGSNYGYTF. In DNA, the CDR3 is TGTGCCAGTGGGGGTTGGGTTGACGGGCAGGGCTCCAACTATGGCTACACCTTC. The full variable domain, with the rest looked up from reference TRBV19 and TRBJ1-2, is DGGITQSPKYLFRKEGQNVTLSCEQNLNHDAMYWYRQDPGQGLRLIYYSQIVNDFQKGDIAEGYSVSREKKESFPLTVTSAQKNPTAFYLCASGGWVDGQGSNYGYTFGSGTRLTVV.

The chain links TRBV28 to TRBJ1-1; D is perhaps TRBD1 (5 bases). Germline values: CDR1 MDHEN, CDR2 SYDVKM. The V and J ends lost 4 bases and 3 bases respectively, with 15 bases between them. This CDR3 region has 15 residues. CDR3: CASSSTYLGHTEAFF. The CDR3 region has the DNA TGTGCCAGCAGTTCAACATATTTGGGGCACACTGAAGCTTTCTTT.

This sequence joins TRBV7-8 and TRBJ1-6; no reliable D call. Germline assignment: CDR1 SGHVS and CDR2 FQNEAQ. The CDR3 is 15 amino acids. V shed 4 bases and J shed 9 bases, with 16 bases lying between them. CDR3 DNA sequence: TGTGCCAGCAGCTGGGCGCCCCGCACTGGTTCACCCCTCCACTTT. The encoded protein is CASSWAPRTGSPLHF.

The rearrangement joins TRBV2 to TRBJ1-1, with 9 bases lining up with TRBD1. Trimming took 6 bases from V and 2 from J; bases not matched to a gene: 10. The CDR3 spans 16 residues. Germline-derived CDR1 and CDR2 are SNHLY and FYNNEI. CDR3: CASSQRGTGTNTEAFF. CDR3 nucleotide sequence: TGTGCCAGCAGCCAAAGGGGGACAGGGACCAACACTGAAGCTTTCTTT.

The chain recombines TRBV18 with TRBJ2-5, with D tentatively TRBD2 (5 bases). Germline V gives CDR1 KGHSH, CDR2 LQKENI. CDR3 size: 13 residues. V lost 3 bases and J lost 7, with 12 bases in between. CDR3 in DNA: TGTGCCAGCTCACCGACGGGGATCGCGACCCAGTACTTC. It yields the protein CASSPTGIATQYF.

The CDR3 here is CASSPGLNQEQFF. DNA for the CDR3: TGTGCCAGCTCACCGGGACTTAACCAAGAGCAGTTCTTC. V and J are TRBV18 and TRBJ2-1; maybe TRBD2 (6 bases). Germline V gives CDR1 KGHSH, CDR2 LQKENI. This CDR3 has 13 residues. Trimming shortened V by 3 bases and J by 10 bases, and 13 bases separated the two germline ends.

The V call is TRBV2, the J call TRBJ2-7, with D perhaps being TRBD1 or TRBD2 (5 bases each). The germline gives CDR1 SNHLY, CDR2 FYNNEI. V was pared by 6 bases and J by 6 bases, with 18 bases between. This CDR3 has 14 residues. As DNA, the CDR3 is TGTGCCAGCAGCGGACGAATCGGGGCTATCGAGCAGTACTTC. It encodes CASSGRIGAIEQYF.

The chain recombines TRBV27 with TRBJ2-3; D may be TRBD2 (6 bases). Trimming pared 4 bases from V and 5 bases from J, leaving 10 bases between. The length of the CDR3 is 13 residues. CDR1 and CDR2 from the germline V gene are MNHEY and SMNVEV (reference sequence). The CDR3 DNA follows: TGTGCCAGCAGTTCGACTAGGCAAGATACGCAGTATTTT. Translation: CASSSTRQDTQYF.

V gene TRBV4-3 combines with J gene TRBJ1-1; no reliable D call. Looked up from germline, CDR1 is LGHNA and CDR2 is YSLEER. V gave up 3 bases and J gave up 2 bases, with 10 bases separating them. This CDR3 has 14 residues. CDR3 amino acids: CASSHGRRNTEAFF. The CDR3 region has the DNA TGCGCCAGCAGCCACGGAAGGAGAAACACTGAAGCTTTCTTT.

This clone was seen once. The chain is built from TRBV5-4 and TRBJ2-5; D perhaps matches TRBD1 (5 bases). V dropped 5 bases and J dropped 2 bases, with 16 bases sitting between them. The CDR3 has 15 residues. Germline CDR1 reads SGHNT; CDR2 reads YYREEE (reference sequence). CDR3 protein: CASRTRDSYQETQYF. The DNA of the CDR3 is TGTGCCAGCAGAACGCGAGACAGTTATCAAGAGACCCAGTACTTC.

The chain has TRBV11-2 and TRBJ2-7, with D possibly TRBD1 on 6 matching bases. V was shortened by 6 bases and J by 0 bases, with 15 bases between the two germline ends. CDR1 and CDR2 from the germline V gene are SGHAT and FQNNGV. The CDR3 sequence is 15 residues long. The CDR3 spells CASSETGWTSYEQYF. The CDR3 nucleotides read TGTGCCAGCAGTGAGACAGGATGGACCTCCTACGAGCAGTACTTC.

This chain uses TRBV18 with TRBJ2-7, with 10 bases lining up with TRBD2. This CDR3 region has 15 residues. Germline CDR1 reads KGHSH; CDR2 reads LQKENI. The V gene end was trimmed by 6 bases and the J gene end by 2 bases; junction bases not matched to a gene: 7. The CDR3, as DNA: TGTGCCAGCTCCCCGCCTAGCGGGGGCACCTACGAGCAGTACTTC. This encodes CASSPPSGGTYEQYF.

The rearrangement uses TRBV19 and TRBJ1-2; 7 bases are a match to TRBD1. There are 16 residues in the CDR3. Trimming at V came to 0 bases and at J to 3 bases, leaving 7 bases not matched to a gene. CDR1 and CDR2 (germline): LNHDA, SQIVND (reference sequence). CDR3 region: CASSIDLDRVDYGYTF. In nucleotides, the CDR3 is TGTGCCAGTAGTATAGATCTTGACAGGGTGGACTATGGCTACACCTTC.